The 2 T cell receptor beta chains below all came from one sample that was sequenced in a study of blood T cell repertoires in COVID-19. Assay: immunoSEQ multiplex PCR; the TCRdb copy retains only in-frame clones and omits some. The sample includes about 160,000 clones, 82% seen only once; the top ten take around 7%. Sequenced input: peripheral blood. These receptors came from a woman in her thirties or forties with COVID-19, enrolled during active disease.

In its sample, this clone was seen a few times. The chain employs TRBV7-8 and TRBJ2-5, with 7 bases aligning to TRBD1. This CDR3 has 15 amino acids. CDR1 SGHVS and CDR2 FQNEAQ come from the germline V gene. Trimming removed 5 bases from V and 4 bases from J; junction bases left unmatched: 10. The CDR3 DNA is TGTGCCAGCAGCCCTCCCGGGTCAGGGGGAGAGACCCAGTACTTC. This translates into CASSPPGSGGETQYF.

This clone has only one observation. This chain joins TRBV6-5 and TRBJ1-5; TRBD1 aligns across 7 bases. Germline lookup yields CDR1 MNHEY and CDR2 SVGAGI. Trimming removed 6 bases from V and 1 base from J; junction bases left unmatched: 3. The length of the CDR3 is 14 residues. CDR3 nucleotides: TGTGCCAGCAGGGGGGGACAGAGCAATCAGCCCCAGCATTTT. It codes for CASRGGQSNQPQHF.